This T cell receptor beta chain was sequenced during a study of identical twins. TCRdb passed the 5' RACE reads through MiXCR, listing each CDR3 protein once. The sample consists of 230,000 or so distinct CDR3 sequences, roughly 8% of them appearing once. The CDR3 runs to 16 residues. V lost 7 bases and J 3 bases, leaving 19 bases between the germline ends. CDR1 ENHRY and CDR2 SYGVKD come from the germline V gene. This clonotype has at least ten counts. The sample also formed part of further work on yellow fever vaccine responses in identical twins.

The rearrangement uses TRBV10-3 and TRBJ2-1; D perhaps matches TRBD2 (7 bases). This TCR was sampled from a young woman in good health. The source material was CD8+ T cells sorted from blood. CDR3 protein: CAITGRGGGNYNEQFF. Written as DNA, the CDR3 is TGTGCCATCACAGGACGAGGGGGAGGGAACTACAATGAGCAGTTCTTC.